A single sample is the source of the 31 T cell receptor beta chains below, sequenced in a study of blood T cells in healthy people across ages. Using a J-beta primer mix together with a sample-barcoded 5' primer, a second PCR was run for roughly 6 to 11 cycles. TCRdb independently ran MiXCR on the 5' RACE reads; one entry per CDR3 protein. The table lists some 1,500,000 distinct CDR3 sequences, about 45% of them singletons. The sequencing sample was made of blood. These receptors were obtained from a woman between 18 and 30 years old in good health.

The rearrangement uses TRBV5-6 and TRBJ2-5; no firm D call. The J call is uncertain, as TRBJ2-7 better fits the DNA end. Looked up from germline, CDR1 is SGHDT and CDR2 is YYEEEE. The CDR3 loop spans 13 amino acids. CDR3 DNA: TGTGCCAGCAGCTGGGGTAGTCGCGCCGAGCAGTACTTC. It translates to CASSWGSRAEQYF.

V and J are TRBV7-9 and TRBJ1-5; TRBD1 matches at 7 bases. The CDR3 runs 17 residues. The trim removed 5 bases at V and 0 bases at J, leaving 10 bases unmatched. Germline V CDR1 and CDR2: SEHNR, FQNEAQ (reference sequence). The CDR3 loop is CASSPLEGASSNQPQHF. The CDR3 DNA is TGTGCCAGCAGCCCCCTTGAGGGGGCCAGTAGCAATCAGCCCCAGCATTTT.

The rearrangement uses TRBV7-3 and TRBJ2-1; D might be TRBD2 (6 bases). The germline V gene has CDR1 SGHTA and CDR2 FQGTGA. V was cut by 5 bases and J by 5 bases, with 13 bases left in between. This CDR3 comprises 14 residues. The CDR3 reads CASSHRGRNNEQFF. CDR3 DNA: TGTGCCAGCAGCCACCGGGGGAGGAACAATGAGCAGTTCTTC. Complete variable domain (other parts from reference TRBV7-3 and TRBJ2-1): GAGVSQTPSNKVTEKGKYVELRCDPISGHTALYWYRQSLGQGPEFLIYFQGTGAADDSGLPNDRFFAVRPEGSVSTLKIQRTERGDSAVYLCASSHRGRNNEQFFGPGTRLTVL.

This clonotype was picked up a small number of times. The rearrangement uses TRBV6-5 and TRBJ1-2; D is ambiguous. The CDR3 loop spans 11 amino acids. Looked up from germline, CDR1 is MNHEY and CDR2 is SVGAGI. The V and J ends lost 8 bases and 7 bases respectively, with 11 bases between them. Here the CDR3 DNA reads TGTGCCAGCCATACGGGTTCTGGCTACACCTTC. The encoded protein is CASHTGSGYTF.

There are a few counts of this clonotype. The chain is built from TRBV3-1 and TRBJ1-2; D ambiguous. Trimming cost V 2 bases and J 3 bases, with 7 bases left between them. The germline V gene encodes CDR1 LGHDT and CDR2 YNNKEL (reference sequence). CDR3 length: 13 amino acids. This CDR3 is CASSQRNDYGYTF. CDR3 DNA sequence: TGTGCCAGCAGCCAAAGAAATGACTATGGCTACACCTTC.

This clonotype was seen ten or more times. The V call is TRBV12-3 or TRBV12-4, the J call TRBJ2-1; TRBD2 might be the D (5 bases). The CDR3 runs 13 residues. Between the trimmed V and J ends, which lost 10 bases and 2 bases, there was a span of 12 bases. CDR3 region: CAIRTGTYNEQFF. The DNA for the CDR3 is TGTGCCATCAGGACTGGCACCTACAATGAGCAGTTCTTC.

This sequence joins TRBV3-1 and TRBJ2-7; D possibly corresponds to TRBD2 (6 bases). The CDR3 spans 11 residues. Trimming left V 2 bases short and J 7 bases short, with 6 bases between. CDR1 LGHDT and CDR2 YNNKEL come from the germline V gene (reference sequence). As DNA, the CDR3 is TGTGCCAGCAGCCAACGGGAGGAGCAGTACTTC. As protein: CASSQREEQYF.

CDR3 region: CARGGDRGDLLQETQYF. The CDR3 region has the DNA TGTGCCAGGGGTGGGGACAGGGGAGATCTCTTACAAGAGACCCAGTACTTC. The rearrangement joins TRBV27 to TRBJ2-5; 10 bases fit TRBD1. Germline CDR1 reads MNHEY; CDR2 reads SMNVEV (reference sequence). The CDR3 is made up of 17 amino acids. V gave up 9 bases and J gave up 2 bases; unmatched junction bases: 15.

This sequence joins TRBV13 and TRBJ2-1; 10 bases line up with TRBD2. The V gene's germline CDR1 is PRHDT and CDR2 FYEKMQ (reference sequence). The CDR3 is 16 amino acids. Trimming took 5 bases from V and 9 from J; bases not matched to a gene: 13. The CDR3 DNA is TGTGCCAGCAGCCCGCGCCTAGCGGGGGCCAGGGGTGAGCAGTTCTTC. As protein: CASSPRLAGARGEQFF.

This sequence joins TRBV6-5 and TRBJ2-5; D gene uncertain. TRBJ2-7 matches the DNA end more closely, so the J call is doubtful. The CDR3 runs 13 residues. Germline CDR1 reads MNHEY; CDR2 reads SVGAGI. The CDR3 loop is CASSPGPASEQYF. The CDR3 coding sequence is TGTGCCAGCAGTCCCGGCCCGGCCAGCGAGCAGTACTTC.

This clonotype was counted only a few times. The rearrangement links TRBV4-1 to TRBJ2-5; tentatively, D is TRBD2 (5 bases). This CDR3 region has 15 residues. CDR1 is MGHRA and CDR2 is YSYEKL in the germline V gene. V was clipped by 1 base and J by 4 bases, with 13 bases between them. DNA of the CDR3: TGCGCCAGCAGCCAAGCCCGGGGATCCCTAGAGACCCAGTACTTC. This translates into CASSQARGSLETQYF.

This clonotype was observed a handful of times. Here the CDR3 DNA reads TGCAGTGGGAGCCCAGGGGGTCCGAGGAATGAGCAGTTCTTC. Translation gives CSGSPGGPRNEQFF. The chain combines TRBV20-1 with TRBJ2-1, with 7 bases fitting TRBD1. The CDR3 runs to 14 residues. V dropped 7 bases and J dropped 7; count of bases not matched to a gene: 13. CDR1 and CDR2 from the germline V gene are DFQATT and SNEGSKA (reference sequence).

About this clonotype: The junction and the germline gene differ at one end; a read error may be behind it. The chain uses TRBV5-6 and TRBJ2-1, with D perhaps being TRBD1 or TRBD2 (5 bases each). Germline CDR1 SGHDT, CDR2 YYEEEE. The CDR3 has 14 residues. CDR3 nucleotides: TGTGCCGGCAGCTTGGTGTTGAGGGACGATGAGCAGTTCTTC. It codes for CAGSLVLRDDEQFF.

The V gene is TRBV12-3 or TRBV12-4, the J gene TRBJ1-1; a possible D gene is TRBD1 (6 bases). Deletions cut 2 bases from V and 5 bases from J, with 15 bases between. The CDR3 runs 15 residues. The chain's CDR3 is CASSLIKGDWTEAFF. In DNA form, the CDR3 reads TGTGCCAGCAGTTTAATTAAGGGGGATTGGACTGAAGCTTTCTTT.

The gene calls are TRBV28 and TRBJ1-1; 7 nucleotides match TRBD1. The CDR3 extends over 15 amino acids. Germline CDR1 reads MDHEN; CDR2 reads SYDVKM. With V trimmed by 5 bases and J by 0 bases, 6 bases remained unmatched. The CDR3: CASSDPGQMNTEAFF. For the CDR3, the DNA is TGTGCCAGCAGTGACCCGGGACAGATGAACACTGAAGCTTTCTTT.

This chain joins TRBV28 and TRBJ2-1, with 15 nucleotides matching TRBD2. The J call may be incorrect, as the DNA end agrees better with TRBJ2-7. Germline CDR1 reads MDHEN; CDR2 reads SYDVKM. The CDR3 covers 17 residues. CDR3 residues: CATRGTSGRISYNEQYF. The CDR3 nucleotides read TGTGCCACCCGCGGGACTAGCGGGAGGATCTCCTACAATGAGCAGTACTTC.

This rearrangement joins TRBV15 to TRBJ2-1; TRBD2 agrees at 13 bases. This CDR3 comprises 16 residues. Trimming at V came to 1 base and at J to 9 bases, leaving 6 bases not matched to a gene. Germline-derived CDR1 and CDR2 are LNHNV and YYDKDF (reference sequence). CDR3 DNA sequence: TGTGCCACCAGCAGAGGTCGACTAGCGGGGGGCGCTGAGCAGTTCTTC. As protein: CATSRGRLAGGAEQFF.

As regards this clonotype: At one boundary the junction diverges from the germline segment, which might be a read error. The chain recombines TRBV7-3 with TRBJ1-2; D is unresolved. The CDR3 runs to 13 residues. Germline-derived CDR1 and CDR2 are SGHTA and FQGTGA. Written as DNA, the CDR3 is TGTGCCAGCAGCCTAACCCCTAGGGATGGCTACACCTTC. Its protein is CASSLTPRDGYTF. Filled out from reference TRBV7-3 and TRBJ1-2, the complete variable domain reads GAGVSQTPSNKVTEKGKYVELRCDPISGHTALYWYRQSLGQGPEFLIYFQGTGAADDSGLPNDRFFAVRPEGSVSTLKIQRTERGDSAVYLCASSLTPRDGYTFGSGTRLTVV.

This clonotype was seen a handful of times. The chain joins TRBV27 to TRBJ2-7; D gene uncertain. Germline V gene lookup returns CDR1 MNHEY and CDR2 SMNVEV (reference sequence). There are 11 residues in the CDR3. V was shortened by 7 bases and J by 4 bases, with 8 bases between the two germline ends. The CDR3 DNA is TGTGCCAGCATCGGACCGTACGAGCAGTACTTC. Protein product: CASIGPYEQYF.

This clonotype was counted a few times. J is TRBJ2-7 and V is TRBV6-6, with D perhaps being TRBD1 or TRBD2 (5 bases each). CDR3 size: 12 residues. Germline V lookup: CDR1 MNHNY, CDR2 SVGAGI (reference sequence). V was pared by 10 bases and J by 0 bases, with 10 bases between. CDR3 nucleotides: TGTGCCACGGGGCTCAACTCCTACGAGCAGTACTTC. Protein: CATGLNSYEQYF.

CDR3 in amino acids: CASSLVGMGYGYTF. In nucleotides, the CDR3 is TGTGCCAGCAGTTTAGTAGGGATGGGCTATGGCTACACCTTC. The V and J genes are TRBV27 and TRBJ1-2; D ambiguous. V lost 2 bases and J lost 4, with 11 bases in between. This CDR3 is built from 14 residues. Germline V gene lookup returns CDR1 MNHEY and CDR2 SMNVEV (reference sequence).

Only a few counts were recorded for this clonotype. The rearrangement uses TRBV7-2 and TRBJ2-7; weak D call: TRBD1 (6 bases). V lost 5 bases to trimming and J lost 4 bases, with 18 bases between them. CDR1 is SGHTA, CDR2 FQGNSA, per germline. CDR3 size: 15 residues. The CDR3 DNA sequence: TGTGCCAGCAGCCGATCGACAGGCAGGTCTTACGAGCAGTACTTC. This gives the protein CASSRSTGRSYEQYF.

The rearrangement links TRBV18 to TRBJ2-7; 8 bases fit TRBD1. Trimming removed 1 base from V and 1 base from J; junction bases left unmatched: 6. There are 16 residues in the CDR3. Germline-derived CDR1 and CDR2 are KGHSH and LQKENI. For the CDR3, the DNA is TGTGCCAGCTCACCACAAGCAGGGGGCTTTTCCTACGAGCAGTACTTC. It yields the protein CASSPQAGGFSYEQYF.

This sequence joins TRBV20-1 and TRBJ1-5; the D is unclear. The CDR3 consists of 13 residues. CDR1 is DFQATT, CDR2 SNEGSKA, per germline (reference sequence). Trimming shortened V by 3 bases and J by 7 bases, and 13 bases separated the two germline ends. The CDR3 loop reads CSASGAFGQPQHF. CDR3 DNA: TGCAGTGCTAGCGGCGCCTTTGGGCAGCCCCAGCATTTT.

At least ten counts were recorded for this clonotype. V gene TRBV15 combines with J gene TRBJ1-6; D gene uncertain. Germline V gene data show CDR1 as LNHNV and CDR2 as YYDKDF (reference sequence). Trimming stripped 8 bases from V and 0 bases from J, with 8 bases between. The CDR3 length is 14 residues. CDR3: CATSGSSYNSPLHF. The CDR3 DNA is TGTGCCACCTCCGGTAGCTCCTATAATTCACCCCTCCACTTT.

This clonotype was observed a handful of times. V and J are TRBV12-3 or TRBV12-4 and TRBJ1-1; D gene ambiguous. The V gene lost 3 bases and the J gene lost 11 bases, with 16 bases spanning the gap. The CDR3 totals 13 residues. Here the CDR3 reads CASSLAAAVCAFF. CDR3 sequence (DNA): TGTGCCAGCAGTTTGGCGGCAGCTGTTTGCGCTTTCTTT.

The chain is built from TRBV7-2 and TRBJ2-3; D might be TRBD1 (6 bases). This CDR3 region has 16 residues. Germline V gene data show CDR1 as SGHTA and CDR2 as FQGNSA. V lost 4 bases and J lost 0, with 14 bases in between. The CDR3: CASSSQPGHSTDTQYF. The CDR3 coding sequence is TGTGCCAGCAGCTCACAACCGGGACATAGCACAGATACGCAGTATTTT.

This chain connects TRBV7-2 to TRBJ2-7, with TRBD2 matching over 11 bases. From germline, CDR1 is SGHTA and CDR2 FQGNSA. CDR3 length: 15 residues. With V trimmed by 1 base and J by 7 bases, 6 bases remained unmatched. CDR3 region: CASSLVLAGGPEQYF. The DNA for the CDR3 is TGTGCCAGCAGCTTAGTATTAGCGGGGGGGCCGGAGCAGTACTTC.

This clonotype was counted ten times or more. The chain links TRBV12-3 or TRBV12-4 to TRBJ1-2; 8 nucleotides align to TRBD1. The CDR3 is 13 amino acids. The trim removed 9 bases at V and 7 bases at J, leaving 10 bases unmatched. DNA of the CDR3: TGTGCCAGTTTCGACCACACAGGGGGTGGCTACACCTTC. This codes for CASFDHTGGGYTF.

J is TRBJ2-5 and V is TRBV12-3 or TRBV12-4; 8 bases fit TRBD1. Matching the DNA end better, TRBJ2-1 makes the J call doubtful. The CDR3 has 14 residues. DNA for the CDR3: TGTGCCAGCCTTCCCGGACAGGGCCAAGAGACCCAGTTCTTC. Protein product: CASLPGQGQETQFF.

A note on this clonotype: This may be a read error, as it is one base from a much larger clone. This chain uses TRBV2 with TRBJ2-1; 7 bases align to TRBD2. V shed 4 bases and J 6 bases; nucleotides not matched to a gene: 9. The CDR3 consists of 15 residues. CDR1 is SNHLY, CDR2 FYNNEI, per germline. The CDR3 here is CASSGGLGGTNEQFF. The CDR3 coding sequence is TGTGCCAGCAGTGGAGGACTAGGTGGGACCAATGAGCAGTTCTTC.